The entry below describes one TCR beta chain. Method: immunoSEQ multiplex PCR; TCRdb's copy keeps in-frame clones and lacks some. This table has over a million clones, about 96% appearing once. This sample stems from a study of shared clonotypes between healthy human individuals. Trimming took off 3 bases at V and 4 bases at J, with 16 bases between the two ends. This CDR3 has 15 residues. Looked up from germline, CDR1 is SGHKS and CDR2 is YYEKEE (reference sequence). The receptor's source is a man younger than 40 in good health. Sequenced: naive CD4+ T cells sorted from blood. Subset of the sample: CD45RA+ positively selected. The V call is TRBV5-5, the J call TRBJ1-2, with a possible D match to TRBD1 (5 bases). CDR3 coding DNA: TGTGCCAGCAGCTATGGGGGGGAAGGACGCTATGGCTACACCTTC. Protein sequence: CASSYGGEGRYGYTF.